One and the same sample provided the 14 T cell receptor beta chains below, sequenced in a study of T cell responses to AZD1222 COVID-19 vaccine. Method: immunoSEQ multiplex PCR; TCRdb's copy keeps in-frame clones and lacks some. The sample lists about 130,000 clones, 92% occurring once. This sample comprised peripheral blood, obtained on day 0 of AZD1222 vaccination. The source is an adult in good health.

The chain has TRBV29-1 and TRBJ2-7, with TRBD1 matching over 9 bases. Trimming cost V 0 bases and J 4 bases; bases outside gene matches: 10. The CDR3 totals 16 residues. Germline lookup yields CDR1 SQVTM and CDR2 ANQGSEA. The CDR3 protein is CSVEDRAETGGYEQYF. Written as DNA, the CDR3 is TGCAGCGTTGAAGATCGAGCCGAGACAGGGGGGTACGAGCAGTACTTC.

The rearrangement uses TRBV11-2 and TRBJ1-5, with D unclear. The CDR3 spans 13 residues. V lost 3 bases, J lost 6 bases, and 9 bases lay in between. Germline V gives CDR1 SGHAT, CDR2 FQNNGV. CDR3 sequence (DNA): TGTGCCAGCAGCTTGGGGTTCGGTCAGCCCCAGCATTTT. This codes for CASSLGFGQPQHF.

This chain's CDR3 is CAISELSLVGPTDTQYF. The CDR3 region has the DNA TGTGCCATCAGTGAATTGAGTCTAGTGGGTCCCACAGATACGCAGTATTTT. This chain joins TRBV10-3 and TRBJ2-3; unclear D gene. This CDR3 contains 17 residues. V was trimmed by 3 bases and J by 2 bases, leaving 18 bases between them. The germline V gene encodes CDR1 ENHRY and CDR2 SYGVKD.

The rearrangement joins TRBV2 to TRBJ1-2, with TRBD1 as a possible D gene (5 bases). From germline, CDR1 is SNHLY and CDR2 FYNNEI. V lost 0 bases and J lost 3, with 14 bases in between. The CDR3 spans 16 residues. CDR3 sequence reads: CASSEARAGYDYGYTF. The CDR3 coding sequence is TGTGCCAGCAGTGAAGCGCGGGCAGGGTATGACTATGGCTACACCTTC.

This clone was seen once. The gene calls are TRBV5-6 and TRBJ2-1; D possibly corresponds to TRBD1 (6 bases). Germline V CDR1 and CDR2: SGHDT, YYEEEE. This CDR3 region has 14 residues. Between the trimmed V and J ends, which lost 4 bases and 10 bases, there was a span of 18 bases. The CDR3 DNA sequence: TGTGCCAGCAGCAAGCTGATAGGCAGGGGAGAGCAGTTCTTC. Its protein is CASSKLIGRGEQFF.

The rearrangement links TRBV7-9 to TRBJ2-5; 11 nucleotides line up with TRBD2. V lost 0 bases to trimming and J lost 3 bases; unmatched junction nucleotides: 3. Germline V gene lookup returns CDR1 SEHNR and CDR2 FQNEAQ (reference sequence). The CDR3 runs 16 residues. CDR3: CASSLALTSGEETQYF. In DNA form, the CDR3 reads TGTGCCAGCAGCTTAGCGCTGACTAGCGGGGAAGAGACCCAGTACTTC. The full variable domain, with the rest looked up from reference TRBV7-9 and TRBJ2-5, is DTGVSQNPRHKITKRGQNVTFRCDPISEHNRLYWYRQTLGQGPEFLTYFQNEAQLEKSRLLSDRFSAERPKGSFSTLEIQRTEQGDSAMYLCASSLALTSGEETQYFGPGTRLLVL.

The chain is built from TRBV21-1 and TRBJ1-4. TRBV21-1 is tagged as a pseudogene. CDR3 size: 14 residues. The CDR3 nucleotides read TGTGCCAGGATCACTGGGGCAACTAATGAAAAACTGTTTTTT. Translating it yields CARITGATNEKLFF.

CDR3 in amino acids: CASSRGGTGDWTQYF. In nucleotides, the CDR3 is TGTGCCAGCAGCCGGGGTGGGACAGGGGACTGGACCCAGTACTTC. This rearrangement joins TRBV5-6 to TRBJ2-5, with TRBD1 matching 10 bases. CDR1 is SGHDT and CDR2 is YYEEEE in the germline V gene. The ends lost 4 bases at V and 7 bases at J; junction bases unmatched: 10. The CDR3 contains 15 residues.

The genes are TRBV7-2 and TRBJ1-2, with TRBD1 identical over 7 bases. V dropped 1 base and J dropped 2; count of bases not matched to a gene: 10. Germline CDR1 reads SGHTA; CDR2 reads FQGNSA. This CDR3 contains 17 residues. DNA for the CDR3: TGTGCCAGCAGCTTAGTGGTTACAGGGGCGCGGAACTATGGCTACACCTTC. Encoded protein: CASSLVVTGARNYGYTF. The variable domain in full, completed from reference TRBV7-2 and TRBJ1-2, reads GAGVSQSPSNKVTEKGKDVELRCDPISGHTALYWYRQSLGQGLEFLIYFQGNSAPDKSGLPSDRFSAERTGGSVSTLTIQRTQQEDSAVYLCASSLVVTGARNYGYTFGSGTRLTVV.

This clone was seen just once. V gene TRBV7-2 combines with J gene TRBJ2-1; D possibly corresponds to TRBD2 (7 bases). This CDR3 comprises 16 residues. V was shortened by 2 bases and J by 9 bases, with 20 bases between the two germline ends. Per germline, CDR1 SGHTA and CDR2 FQGNSA. This chain's CDR3 is CASSLMRTGGLLEQFF. The CDR3 region has the DNA TGTGCCAGCAGCTTAATGCGAACGGGGGGCTTGCTTGAGCAGTTCTTC.

The chain couples TRBV7-2 to TRBJ2-7, with 9 bases fitting TRBD2. This CDR3 region has 16 residues. In germline, CDR1 is SGHTA, CDR2 FQGNSA. With V trimmed by 3 bases and J by 2 bases, 8 bases remained unmatched. CDR3 amino acids: CASSFLGTSSAYEQYF. The DNA of the CDR3 is TGTGCCAGCAGCTTCCTAGGGACTAGCTCGGCCTACGAGCAGTACTTC.

The V gene is TRBV29-1, the J gene TRBJ2-2, with D possibly being TRBD1 or TRBD2 (6 bases each). V was cut by 4 bases and J by 5 bases, with 17 bases left in between. The CDR3 totals 15 residues. Germline-derived CDR1 and CDR2 are SQVTM and ANQGSEA. The CDR3 nucleotides are TGCAGCGTTGGCCCCGAAACAGGGAGGACCGGGGAGCTGTTTTTT. Translation: CSVGPETGRTGELFF.

This clone was seen once. Here the CDR3 reads CASTPGGNNYGYTF. The CDR3 bases are TGTGCCAGCACCCCGGGGGGGAACAACTATGGCTACACCTTC. The V call is TRBV5-4, the J call TRBJ1-2; D is possibly TRBD1 (5 bases). The CDR3 extends over 14 amino acids. Per germline, CDR1 SGHNT and CDR2 YYREEE (reference sequence). Trimming pared 6 bases from V and 2 bases from J, leaving 14 bases between. The complete variable domain, with remaining parts taken from reference TRBV5-4 and TRBJ1-2, reads ETGVTQSPTHLIKTRGQQVTLRCSSQSGHNTVSWYQQALGQGPQFIFQYYREEENGRGNFPPRFSGLQFPNYSSELNVNALELDDSALYLCASTPGGNNYGYTFGSGTRLTVV.

Remarks on this clone: Other DNA sequences in the same sample also yield this CDR3. The rearrangement uses TRBV20-1 and TRBJ1-2, with D uncertain. CDR3 length: 11 residues. Germline values: CDR1 DFQATT, CDR2 SNEGSKA (reference sequence). The ends were cut back, 3 bases at V and 3 bases at J, with 5 bases in the middle. The CDR3: CSARTDYGYTF. The CDR3 nucleotides read TGCAGTGCTAGGACCGACTATGGCTACACCTTC.